What follows describes a single T cell receptor beta chain. Its target is unknown. V lost 5 bases to trimming and J lost 4 bases, with 12 bases between them. The CDR3 is 13 residues long. Germline CDR1 reads SEHNR; CDR2 reads FQNEAQ (reference sequence). This entry belongs to a study of cytomegalovirus exposure and HLA in healthy donors. Turning to the study itself: Falling in the Caucasian-associated ancestry cluster were about four fifths of around 370 genotyped donors.

The study ran its PCR with 60 Vbeta and 13 Jbeta primers. TCRdb's table, derived via immunoSEQ multiplex PCR, lists solely in-frame clones and lacks some. The sample lists under 150,000 clones, roughly 85% occurring once. Notes on the study in general: In a later analysis, a missense DCLRE1C variant was linked to TCR beta V- and J-gene trimming. In most subjects, TCR beta sequences reportedly gave accurate predictions of HLA-A and HLA-B alleles. Most TCR beta V segments were productive about 90% or about 30% of the time in an earlier analysis.

V and J are TRBV7-9 and TRBJ2-7; D not resolved. What was sequenced was PBMCs. The sequence derives from a boy under 18 in good health and CMV-seronegative. CDR3 amino acids: CASSPPLRYEQYF. CDR3 DNA sequence: TGTGCCAGCAGCCCCCCCCTCAGGTACGAGCAGTACTTC.